This T cell receptor (beta chain) originates from a study of blood T cell repertoires in COVID-19. As for the study in general: Sites across the United States, Italy and Spain contributed samples from acute and convalescent COVID-19. PBMCs, B-cell-depleted T cells, or T cells provided the cDNA or gDNA that made up the material.

The data were produced by immunoSEQ multiplex PCR, yet TCRdb's version contains in-frame clones alone and is incomplete. The sample contains about 150,000 clones, around 91% of which appear only once. V lost 1 base and J 5 bases, leaving 11 bases between the germline ends. CDR3 size: 14 residues. Germline loops: CDR1 MGHDK, CDR2 SYGVNS. The J gene is TRBJ1-1, the V gene TRBV25-1; a possible D gene is TRBD1 (6 bases). The clonotype originates from a woman between 40 and 50 years old with acute or convalescent COVID-19. Sequenced: peripheral blood. The CDR3 DNA sequence: TGTGCCAGCAGTGAATTACAGGGTTCGACTGAAGCTTTCTTT. Its translation is CASSELQGSTEAFF.